Presented here are 25 T cell receptor beta chains from one specimen sequenced in a study of regulatory T cells in long-lasting Graves disease. CDR3 regions were amplified by Arm-PCR using iRepertoire HTBI primers to build TCR beta libraries. TCRdb reanalysed the multiplex PCR reads using MiXCR and keeps one entry per CDR3 protein. Found here are some 300,000 distinct CDR3 sequences, roughly a fifth of them singletons; the top ten hold roughly three fifths. As to time point: persistent/refractory GD, antithyroid drugs over 5 years with positive TRAb. RNA from PBMCs was the source of the TCR library. Sequenced here: peripheral blood mononuclear cells (PBMCs), sampled when the disease was refractory, from a patient treated with antithyroid drugs. The receptors originated from a female donor with Graves disease.

This clonotype was detected a few times. The chain uses TRBV29-1 and TRBJ2-7; D possibly matches TRBD1 or TRBD2 (5 bases each). CDR1 is SQVTM, CDR2 ANQGSEA, per germline. This CDR3 has 12 amino acids. V shed 7 bases and J shed 1 base, with 11 bases lying between them. The CDR3 nucleotides are TGCAGCGGAGGGGATTCGTCCTACGAGCAGTACTTC. This translates into CSGGDSSYEQYF.

The chain recombines TRBV5-1 with TRBJ1-6; D may be TRBD1 (6 bases). V shed 4 bases and J shed 8 bases, with 16 bases lying between them. The length of the CDR3 is 15 residues. CDR1 and CDR2 (germline): SGHRS, YFSETQ. The CDR3 region has the DNA TGCGCCAGCAGCCCGGACAGCCCGGGCTATTCACCCCTCCACTTT. It specifies CASSPDSPGYSPLHF.

This clonotype was recorded at least ten times. V usage is TRBV2 and J usage is TRBJ2-6, with D perhaps matching TRBD1 (6 bases). With 5 bases removed from V and 3 bases from J, the gap between germline ends came to 8 bases. CDR1 is SNHLY, CDR2 FYNNEI, per germline. This CDR3 has 14 residues. The CDR3 DNA reads TGTGCCAGCAGTTCAGGGGTTGGGGCCAACGTCCTGACTTTC. It translates to CASSSGVGANVLTF.

The chain uses TRBV7-2 and TRBJ2-7; D might be TRBD1 (5 bases). V lost 1 base, J lost 5 bases, and 21 bases lay in between. CDR1 and CDR2 (germline): SGHTA, FQGNSA. The CDR3 length is 17 residues. The chain's CDR3 is CASSLESGLSRSHEQYF. CDR3 nucleotides: TGTGCCAGCAGCTTAGAATCAGGGCTGAGCAGGTCCCACGAGCAGTACTTC.

The table lists this clonotype with a few counts. The chain has TRBV7-2 and TRBJ2-2; 9 nucleotides match TRBD2. The V and J ends lost 1 base and 6 bases, in that order; junction bases with no gene match: 3. CDR1 and CDR2 (germline): SGHTA, FQGNSA. This CDR3 is 15 amino acids long. The CDR3 region has the DNA TGTGCCAGCAGCTTAGGTCTAGCGGGACCCGGGGAGCTGTTTTTT. This gives the protein CASSLGLAGPGELFF.

This clonotype was seen a few times. One end of the junction does not line up with germline, which may come from a read error. This chain links TRBV7-9 with TRBJ2-5; 8 bases agree with TRBD1. The CDR3 length is 14 residues. Germline V gene data show CDR1 as SEHNR and CDR2 as FQNEAQ (reference sequence). Written as DNA, the CDR3 is TGTGCTAGCAGCGAGATTACAGGGGGAGAGACCCAGTACTTC. Protein product: CASSEITGGETQYF.

This clonotype was seen repeatedly, ten times or more. The V call is TRBV30, the J call TRBJ1-1, with D possibly being TRBD1 (6 bases). The germline V gene encodes CDR1 GTSNPN and CDR2 SVGIG (reference sequence). V was trimmed by 5 bases and J by 1 base, leaving 14 bases between them. The CDR3 consists of 14 residues. CDR3 bases: TGTGCCTGGGGCCTCGGACAGACGAACACTGAAGCTTTCTTT. Its translation is CAWGLGQTNTEAFF.

The rearrangement joins TRBV9 to TRBJ2-2; 9 bases map to TRBD2. The trim removed 4 bases at V and 7 bases at J, leaving 8 bases unmatched. Germline V gene data show CDR1 as SGDLS and CDR2 as YYNGEE. The CDR3 runs 15 residues. The CDR3: CASSPGGGGGGELFF. DNA of the CDR3: TGTGCCAGCAGCCCCGGCGGGGGGGGCGGCGGGGAGCTGTTTTTT.

The CDR3 bases are TGTGCCAGCAGTCGAGCTAACAGGGGCAGCGCAGCCAATAATTCACCCCTCCACTTT. Translating gives CASSRANRGSAANNSPLHF. The chain carries TRBV6-4 and TRBJ1-6, with 7 bases identical to TRBD1. CDR1 MRHNA and CDR2 SNTAGT come from the germline V gene. The CDR3 covers 19 residues. The J segment lost 5 bases and the V segment lost 5 bases, leaving 18 bases of the junction unmatched.

Ten or more counts support this clonotype. V usage is TRBV28 and J usage is TRBJ1-2, with D possibly matching TRBD1 (5 bases). The CDR3 has 14 residues. The germline V and J ends were trimmed by 3 bases and 8 bases, with 16 bases remaining between them. The germline gives CDR1 MDHEN, CDR2 SYDVKM. In nucleotides, the CDR3 is TGTGCCAGCAGTTTTTGGGACGGGCAAAGGGGCTACACCTTC. Amino acids: CASSFWDGQRGYTF.

The chain's CDR3 is CSARDLGKVTTGYEQYF. CDR3 coding DNA: TGCAGTGCTAGAGATCTGGGTAAAGTAACGACAGGCTACGAGCAGTACTTC. V and J are TRBV20-1 and TRBJ2-7, with D perhaps TRBD1 (6 bases). Germline loops: CDR1 DFQATT, CDR2 SNEGSKA (reference sequence). The ends were cut back, 0 bases at V and 3 bases at J, with 21 bases in the middle. The CDR3 runs 17 residues.

V and J are TRBV9 and TRBJ2-7; TRBD1 is a possible D gene (7 bases). V was trimmed by 5 bases and J by 6 bases, leaving 18 bases between them. The CDR3 is 14 amino acids. Germline assignment: CDR1 SGDLS and CDR2 YYNGEE. DNA for the CDR3: TGTGCCAGCAGTTACTTGCAGGGGGGTTTCGAGCAGTACTTC. Its translation is CASSYLQGGFEQYF.

The sample holds many counts of this clonotype. V and J are TRBV2 and TRBJ1-1; D gene ambiguous. In germline, CDR1 is SNHLY, CDR2 FYNNEI. The V and J ends lost 8 bases and 0 bases respectively, with 7 bases between them. The CDR3 is made up of 12 amino acids. DNA of the CDR3: TGTGCCAGCCAAGTTATGAACACTGAAGCTTTCTTT. This gives the protein CASQVMNTEAFF.

This clonotype occurred a few times. The chain recombines TRBV6-2 or TRBV6-3 with TRBJ1-2; a weak D match, TRBD1 (5 bases). This CDR3 region has 13 residues. Germline V gene data show CDR1 as MNHEY and CDR2 as SVGEGT. V was trimmed by 6 bases and J by 3 bases, leaving 11 bases between them. As DNA, the CDR3 is TGTGCCAGCAGGAACGTACAGGACTATGGCTACACCTTC. It is translated as CASRNVQDYGYTF.

There are a few counts of this clonotype. V gene TRBV12-3 or TRBV12-4 combines with J gene TRBJ2-4; D possibly corresponds to TRBD1 (6 bases). Trimming left V 6 bases short and J 0 bases short, with 15 bases between. The CDR3 has 16 amino acids. CDR3: CASSAGQTTAKNIQYF. As DNA, the CDR3 is TGTGCCAGCAGCGCCGGACAGACAACAGCCAAAAACATTCAGTACTTC.

The V call is TRBV4-3, the J call TRBJ1-2; D not certain. The CDR3 loop spans 14 amino acids. Germline assignment: CDR1 LGHNA and CDR2 YSLEER. V shed 0 bases and J shed 5 bases, with 10 bases lying between them. CDR3 sequence: CASSQDAVVYGYTF. CDR3 nucleotides: TGCGCCAGCAGCCAAGATGCGGTAGTTTATGGCTACACCTTC.

In the case of this clonotype: A much larger clonotype is one base distant, so this may be a read error. V and J are TRBV28 and TRBJ2-5, with D perhaps matching TRBD2 (6 bases). Per germline, CDR1 MDHEN and CDR2 SYDVKM. This CDR3 comprises 14 residues. The CDR3 is CACSLADGQETQYF. In nucleotides, the CDR3 is TGTGCCTGCAGTTTAGCGGACGGTCAAGAGACCCAGTACTTC.

This chain links TRBV7-2 with TRBJ2-7; 9 nucleotides line up with TRBD2. Germline-derived CDR1 and CDR2 are SGHTA and FQGNSA. J was trimmed by 3 bases and V by 8 bases; bases with no gene match: 8. The CDR3 runs to 14 residues. In DNA, the CDR3 is TGTGCCAGCGCAGCGGGAGGCCAGTTCTACGAGCAGTACTTC. Its translation is CASAAGGQFYEQYF.

The CDR3 nucleotides are TGCAGCGTTAAAGGGTTCCGAGATGAAAAACTGTTTTTT. As protein: CSVKGFRDEKLFF. The chain couples TRBV29-1 to TRBJ1-4; the D is unclear. From germline, CDR1 is SQVTM and CDR2 ANQGSEA. Trimming left V 5 bases short and J 6 bases short, with 13 bases between. The CDR3 extends over 13 amino acids. The full variable domain, in which reference TRBV29-1 and TRBJ1-4 provide the parts outside the CDR3, is SAVISQKPSRDICQRGTSLTIQCQVDSQVTMMFWYRQQPGQSLTLIATANQGSEATYESGFVIDKFPISRPNLTFSTLTVSNMSPEDSSIYLCSVKGFRDEKLFFGSGTQLSVL.

The chain employs TRBV7-2 and TRBJ1-2, with 7 bases identical to TRBD1. With 1 base clipped from V and 0 bases from J, the junction kept 8 bases outside the gene matches. CDR1 and CDR2 (germline): SGHTA, FQGNSA. This CDR3 has 17 amino acids. The CDR3 coding sequence is TGTGCCAGCAGCTTAGAACAGGGGATGTGGGCTAACTATGGCTACACCTTC. This sequence encodes CASSLEQGMWANYGYTF.

This clonotype has just a few counts. The chain combines TRBV6-1 with TRBJ1-1; TRBD1 agrees at 9 bases. The V gene's germline CDR1 is MNHNS and CDR2 SASEGT. Trimming cost V 1 base and J 6 bases; bases outside gene matches: 9. There are 16 residues in the CDR3. This CDR3 reads CASSEGWWTGVPEAFF. The CDR3 nucleotides are TGTGCCAGCAGTGAAGGATGGTGGACAGGGGTGCCTGAAGCTTTCTTT.

The rearrangement links TRBV7-9 to TRBJ2-7; TRBD1 might be the D (5 bases). The V end was cut by 5 bases, the J end by 4 bases, with 33 bases between. Germline V gene data show CDR1 as SEHNR and CDR2 as FQNEAQ (reference sequence). This CDR3 is built from 20 residues. The CDR3 region is CASSLPRTGIGYGSQYEQYF. The CDR3 DNA follows: TGTGCCAGCAGCCTACCTAGAACAGGAATTGGGTATGGTTCCCAATACGAGCAGTACTTC.

This clonotype appeared many times. V is TRBV6-1 and J is TRBJ2-7, with 9 nucleotides matching TRBD1. The CDR3 extends over 14 amino acids. The germline V gene has CDR1 MNHNS and CDR2 SASEGT. Trimming at V came to 7 bases and at J to 5 bases, leaving 9 bases not matched to a gene. As DNA, the CDR3 is TGTGCCAGCATTACGGGACAGGGAATAGACGAGCAGTACTTC. This codes for CASITGQGIDEQYF.

In DNA, the CDR3 is TGTGCCAGCAGCCTAGAGACAGGGCTAGGGAATGAGCAGTTCTTC. Encoded protein: CASSLETGLGNEQFF. The chain recombines TRBV7-3 with TRBJ2-5, with 7 bases lining up with TRBD1. TRBJ2-1 explains the end of the DNA better; the J call may be wrong. The CDR3 runs to 15 residues. Germline V gene sequence: CDR1 SGHTA, CDR2 FQGTGA.

There are many counts of this clonotype. V and J are TRBV20-1 and TRBJ2-7, with 7 nucleotides matching TRBD1. Germline V gene lookup returns CDR1 DFQATT and CDR2 SNEGSKA (reference sequence). This CDR3 is built from 12 residues. CDR3 DNA: TGCAGCCTGAGGGGACAGATTTCCGAGCAGTACTTC. Encoded protein: CSLRGQISEQYF.